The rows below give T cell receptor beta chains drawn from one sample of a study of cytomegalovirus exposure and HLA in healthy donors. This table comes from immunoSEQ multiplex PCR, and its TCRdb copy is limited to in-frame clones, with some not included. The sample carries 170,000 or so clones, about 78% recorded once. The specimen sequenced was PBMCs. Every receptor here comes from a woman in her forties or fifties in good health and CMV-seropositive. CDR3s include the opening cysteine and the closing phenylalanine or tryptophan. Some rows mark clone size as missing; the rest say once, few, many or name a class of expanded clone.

CDR3aa: CASSLVADQETQYF
v_gene: TRBV7-9
abundance: -
j_gene: TRBJ2-5

CDR3aa: CASSGPAHFRGTNEKLFF
v_gene: TRBV6-1
abundance: -
j_gene: TRBJ1-4

CDR3aa: CASSSGSSGVFFHNEQFF
v_gene: TRBV7-3
abundance: once
j_gene: TRBJ2-1

CDR3aa: CASKDRTNYGYTF
v_gene: TRBV6-6
abundance: -
j_gene: TRBJ1-2

CDR3aa: CASSLTGGVHNEQFF
v_gene: TRBV11-3
abundance: once
j_gene: TRBJ2-1

CDR3aa: CASSPTGDPGELFF
v_gene: TRBV9
abundance: few
j_gene: TRBJ2-2

CDR3aa: CASSLGFRRGDTGELFF
v_gene: TRBV5-1
abundance: -
j_gene: TRBJ2-2

CDR3aa: CASSSGQALNSPLHF
v_gene: TRBV5-5
abundance: -
j_gene: TRBJ1-6

CDR3aa: CASRWTGASSNQPQHF
v_gene: TRBV27
abundance: -
j_gene: TRBJ1-5

CDR3aa: CAWGAGGFSYNEQFF
v_gene: TRBV30
abundance: -
j_gene: TRBJ2-1

CDR3aa: CASGTGTGQETQYF
v_gene: TRBV12-5
abundance: -
j_gene: TRBJ2-5

CDR3aa: CASSLRDMNTEAFF
v_gene: TRBV5-1
abundance: once
j_gene: TRBJ1-1

CDR3aa: CTSSQDFRKRGPLSYNEQFF
v_gene: TRBV1
abundance: -
j_gene: TRBJ2-1

CDR3aa: CASRGTGGREQYF
v_gene: TRBV2
abundance: -
j_gene: TRBJ2-7

CDR3aa: CASSERGPSTEAFF
v_gene: TRBV6-5
abundance: -
j_gene: TRBJ1-1

CDR3aa: CAWSVGRGGTDTQYF
v_gene: TRBV30
abundance: -
j_gene: TRBJ2-3

CDR3aa: CASSQVVGGETQYF
v_gene: TRBV4-1
abundance: -
j_gene: TRBJ2-5

CDR3aa: CARGSGGATDTQYF
v_gene: TRBV2
abundance: -
j_gene: TRBJ2-3

CDR3aa: CASSLGVGSGGTDTQYF
v_gene: TRBV7-6
abundance: few
j_gene: TRBJ2-3

CDR3aa: CASSPRNNGGGRGTEAFF
v_gene: TRBV18
abundance: -
j_gene: TRBJ1-1

CDR3aa: CAISEELSGNTIYF
v_gene: TRBV10-3
abundance: -
j_gene: TRBJ1-3

CDR3aa: CASSLELGRTYGYTF
v_gene: TRBV5-1
abundance: few
j_gene: TRBJ1-2

CDR3aa: CASSLGQGTMNTEAFF
v_gene: TRBV5-1
abundance: -
j_gene: TRBJ1-1

CDR3aa: CASSLVQVDYNEQFF
v_gene: TRBV6-4
abundance: -
j_gene: TRBJ2-1

CDR3aa: CASSQPGLARERTDTQYF
v_gene: TRBV23-1
abundance: -
j_gene: TRBJ2-3

CDR3aa: CASRRTSNQPQHF
v_gene: TRBV6-5
abundance: few
j_gene: TRBJ1-5

CDR3aa: CASSSSSFFGYTF
v_gene: TRBV7-9
abundance: once
j_gene: TRBJ1-2

CDR3aa: CASALGGASNQPQHF
v_gene: TRBV12-5
abundance: -
j_gene: TRBJ1-5

CDR3aa: CASRVQGARTEAFF
v_gene: TRBV5-1
abundance: -
j_gene: TRBJ1-1

CDR3aa: CAIRGQDYEQYF
v_gene: TRBV10-3
abundance: few
j_gene: TRBJ2-7

CDR3aa: CASRHDSSYEQYF
v_gene: TRBV6-6
abundance: -
j_gene: TRBJ2-7

CDR3aa: CASSEILRDRSGYTF
v_gene: TRBV6-1
abundance: few
j_gene: TRBJ1-2

CDR3aa: CAWSKTGLGYTF
v_gene: TRBV30
abundance: -
j_gene: TRBJ1-2

CDR3aa: CASSQAFELSGNTIYF
v_gene: TRBV4-2
abundance: -
j_gene: TRBJ1-3

CDR3aa: CAIGRQGSYEQYF
v_gene: TRBV10-3
abundance: -
j_gene: TRBJ2-7

CDR3aa: CASTQTGQGNEQFF
v_gene: TRBV5-1
abundance: -
j_gene: TRBJ2-1

CDR3aa: CASTRGAGSSYNEQFF
v_gene: TRBV5-1
abundance: once
j_gene: TRBJ2-1

CDR3aa: CASSIDTPGRGGYTF
v_gene: TRBV19
abundance: -
j_gene: TRBJ1-2

CDR3aa: CASSSRNYGYTF
v_gene: TRBV6-6
abundance: -
j_gene: TRBJ1-2

CDR3aa: CASSSPPGRGTEAFF
v_gene: TRBV28
abundance: -
j_gene: TRBJ1-1